A selection of T cell receptor beta chains follows, all from one sample in a study of STAT3 mutations in large granular lymphocyte leukemia. Sequencing used immunoSEQ multiplex PCR; TCRdb keeps in-frame clones, though not all of them. Of roughly 35,000 clones in the sample, roughly 88% were seen once. Sequenced: PBMCs. Every receptor here comes from a human donor with T large granular lymphocyte leukemia. Some clones in this sample may be carry-over from other donors' samples. Each CDR3 is given with its conserved first and last residue.

V gene: TRBV19; J gene: TRBJ1-6; CDR3 protein: CASSTLDRNSPLHF
V gene: TRBV11-3; J gene: TRBJ2-1; CDR3 protein: CASSLSPGLAGDRPGDEQFF
V gene: TRBV9; J gene: TRBJ1-6; CDR3 protein: CASSSYNSPLHF
V gene: TRBV4-3; J gene: TRBJ2-3; CDR3 protein: CASSQEGLAGSPTDTQYF
V gene: TRBV7-9; J gene: TRBJ1-1; CDR3 protein: CASSFEGNTEAFF
V gene: TRBV27; J gene: TRBJ1-5; CDR3 protein: CASKPGHTNQPQHF
V gene: TRBV2; J gene: TRBJ1-5; CDR3 protein: CASRELSQPQHF
V gene: TRBV6-5; J gene: TRBJ2-1; CDR3 protein: CASSYDNYNEQFF
V gene: TRBV7-9; J gene: TRBJ1-6; CDR3 protein: CASSLGTVNSPLHF
V gene: TRBV10-2; J gene: TRBJ1-5; CDR3 protein: CASAAGTGDNQPQHF
V gene: TRBV5-1; J gene: TRBJ2-3; CDR3 protein: CATTSSGVASTDTQYF
V gene: TRBV29-1; J gene: TRBJ2-5; CDR3 protein: CSLSLPNEETQYF
V gene: TRBV28; J gene: TRBJ1-1; CDR3 protein: CASSSTGTGYTEAFF
V gene: TRBV28; J gene: TRBJ1-5; CDR3 protein: CASSFIQGANQPQHF
V gene: TRBV7-9; J gene: TRBJ2-4; CDR3 protein: CASSPRGGAKNIQYF
V gene: TRBV5-4; J gene: TRBJ1-3; CDR3 protein: CASSLGTGPTGNTIYF
V gene: TRBV7-8; J gene: TRBJ2-3; CDR3 protein: CASSQEAGGRTDTQYF
V gene: TRBV7-9; J gene: TRBJ1-4; CDR3 protein: CASTSAEKLFF
V gene: TRBV4-3; J gene: TRBJ1-2; CDR3 protein: CASSLSRGDYGYTF
V gene: TRBV13; J gene: TRBJ2-7; CDR3 protein: CASSYGDSSYEQYF
V gene: TRBV30; J gene: TRBJ1-2; CDR3 protein: CAWTGTGRDYGYTF
V gene: TRBV19; J gene: TRBJ2-7; CDR3 protein: CASSPGPMNPRQYF
V gene: TRBV7-9; J gene: TRBJ2-5; CDR3 protein: CASSSYRGPAGTQYF
V gene: TRBV5-1; J gene: TRBJ2-5; CDR3 protein: CASSLALGTGGVETQYF
V gene: TRBV7-2; J gene: TRBJ2-5; CDR3 protein: CASSLVMGSIGGQETQYF
V gene: TRBV29-1; J gene: TRBJ2-4; CDR3 protein: CSVVRSTGENIQYF
V gene: TRBV6-6; J gene: TRBJ2-2; CDR3 protein: CASSYWTETGELFF
V gene: TRBV5-1; J gene: TRBJ1-1; CDR3 protein: CASSLLVNTEAFF
V gene: TRBV5-6; J gene: TRBJ2-2; CDR3 protein: CASSFGLAATGELFF
V gene: TRBV6-6; J gene: TRBJ1-1; CDR3 protein: CASFRDREASEAFF
V gene: TRBV28; J gene: TRBJ2-2; CDR3 protein: CASSLSNTGELFF